This TCR beta chain was captured in a study of cytomegalovirus exposure and HLA in healthy donors. This clone appeared a single time. V was clipped by 5 bases and J by 0 bases, with 7 bases between them. Germline V CDR1 and CDR2: SNHLY, FYNNEI. CDR3 length: 13 amino acids. PCR primers comprised 60 Vbeta and 13 Jbeta primers. This table comes from immunoSEQ multiplex PCR, and its TCRdb copy is limited to in-frame clones, with some not included. Of 150,000 to 200,000 clones in the sample, 80% to 90% were seen once. The sample consisted of PBMCs. This clonotype originated in a man aged 35 to 55 in good health and CMV-seropositive. The chain employs TRBV2 and TRBJ1-2; D remains unclear. This CDR3 is CASSPSANYGYTF. CDR3 sequence (DNA): TGTGCCAGCAGTCCAAGCGCTAACTATGGCTACACCTTC.